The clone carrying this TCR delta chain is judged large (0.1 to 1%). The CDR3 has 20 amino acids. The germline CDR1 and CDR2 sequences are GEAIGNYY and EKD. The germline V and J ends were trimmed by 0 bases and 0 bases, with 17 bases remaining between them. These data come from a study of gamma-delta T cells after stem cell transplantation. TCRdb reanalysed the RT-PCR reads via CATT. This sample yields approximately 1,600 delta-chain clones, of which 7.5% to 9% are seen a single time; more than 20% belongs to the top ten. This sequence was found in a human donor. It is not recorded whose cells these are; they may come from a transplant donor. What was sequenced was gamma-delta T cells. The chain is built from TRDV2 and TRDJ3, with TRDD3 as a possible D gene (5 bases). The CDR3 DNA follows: TGTGCCTGTGACACCCCGGGGGGTCCAGGCGGCTCCTGGGACACCCGACAGATGTTTTTC. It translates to CACDTPGGPGGSWDTRQMFF.